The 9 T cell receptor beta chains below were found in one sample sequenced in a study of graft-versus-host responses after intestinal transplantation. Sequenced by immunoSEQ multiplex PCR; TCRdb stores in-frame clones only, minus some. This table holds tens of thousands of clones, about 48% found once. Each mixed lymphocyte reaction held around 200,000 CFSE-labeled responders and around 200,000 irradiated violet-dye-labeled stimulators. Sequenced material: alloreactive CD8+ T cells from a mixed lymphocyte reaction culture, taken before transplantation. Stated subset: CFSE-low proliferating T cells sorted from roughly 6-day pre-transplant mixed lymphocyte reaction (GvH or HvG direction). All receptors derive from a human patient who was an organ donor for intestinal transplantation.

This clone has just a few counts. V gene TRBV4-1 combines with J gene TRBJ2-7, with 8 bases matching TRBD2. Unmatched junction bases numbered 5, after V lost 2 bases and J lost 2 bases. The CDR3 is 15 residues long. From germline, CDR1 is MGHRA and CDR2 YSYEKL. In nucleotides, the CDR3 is TGCGCCAGCAGCCAATCACTAGCGGTAGCCTACGAGCAGTACTTC. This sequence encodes CASSQSLAVAYEQYF.

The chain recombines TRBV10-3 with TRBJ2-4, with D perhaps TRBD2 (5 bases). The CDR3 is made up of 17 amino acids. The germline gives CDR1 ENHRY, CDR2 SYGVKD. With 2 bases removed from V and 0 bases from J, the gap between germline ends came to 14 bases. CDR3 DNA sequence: TGTGCCATCAGTGAGCCCACAGCCGGACTAGCCAAAAACATTCAGTACTTC. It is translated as CAISEPTAGLAKNIQYF.

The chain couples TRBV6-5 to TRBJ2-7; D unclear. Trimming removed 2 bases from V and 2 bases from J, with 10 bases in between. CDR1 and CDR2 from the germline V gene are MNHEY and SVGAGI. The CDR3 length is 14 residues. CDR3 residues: CASSYGVETYEQYF. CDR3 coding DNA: TGTGCCAGCAGTTACGGAGTCGAAACCTACGAGCAGTACTTC.

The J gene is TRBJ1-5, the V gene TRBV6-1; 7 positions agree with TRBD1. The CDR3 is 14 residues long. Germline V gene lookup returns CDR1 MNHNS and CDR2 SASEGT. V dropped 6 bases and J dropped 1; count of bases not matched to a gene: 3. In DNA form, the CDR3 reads TGTGCCAGCAGACAGGGGCTCAGCAATCAGCCCCAGCATTTT. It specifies CASRQGLSNQPQHF.

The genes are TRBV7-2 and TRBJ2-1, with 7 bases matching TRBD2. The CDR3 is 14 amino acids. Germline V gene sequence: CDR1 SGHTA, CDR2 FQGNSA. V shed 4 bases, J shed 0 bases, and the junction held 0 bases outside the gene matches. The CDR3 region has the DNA TGTGCCAGCAGCTGGACTAGCTCCTACAATGAGCAGTTCTTC. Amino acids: CASSWTSSYNEQFF.

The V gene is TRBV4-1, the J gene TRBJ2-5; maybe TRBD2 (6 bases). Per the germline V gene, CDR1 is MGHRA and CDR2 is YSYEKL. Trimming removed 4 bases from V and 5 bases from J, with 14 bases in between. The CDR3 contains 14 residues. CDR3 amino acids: CASSLRLVGETQYF. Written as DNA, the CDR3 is TGCGCCAGCAGCCTTCGACTAGTAGGTGAGACCCAGTACTTC.

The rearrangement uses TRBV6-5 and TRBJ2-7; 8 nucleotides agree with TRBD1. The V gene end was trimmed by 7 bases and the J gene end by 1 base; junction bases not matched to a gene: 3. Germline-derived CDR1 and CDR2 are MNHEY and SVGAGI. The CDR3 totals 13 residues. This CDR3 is CASTRTGSYEQYF. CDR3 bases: TGTGCCAGCACCAGGACAGGGTCCTACGAGCAGTACTTC.

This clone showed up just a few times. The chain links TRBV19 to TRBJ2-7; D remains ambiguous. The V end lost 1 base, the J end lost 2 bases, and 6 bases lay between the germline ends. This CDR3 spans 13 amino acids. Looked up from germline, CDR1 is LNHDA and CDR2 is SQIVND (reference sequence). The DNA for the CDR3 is TGTGCCAGTAGTATAGCCGCTGCCTACGAGCAGTACTTC. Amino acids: CASSIAAAYEQYF.

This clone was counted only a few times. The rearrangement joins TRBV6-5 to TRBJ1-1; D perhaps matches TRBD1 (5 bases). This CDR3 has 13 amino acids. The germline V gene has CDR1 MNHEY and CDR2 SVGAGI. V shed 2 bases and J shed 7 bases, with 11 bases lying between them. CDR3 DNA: TGTGCCAGCAGTTACGGGGCAGGGAGTGAAGCTTTCTTT. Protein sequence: CASSYGAGSEAFF.